The next 28 T cell receptor beta chains were all read from a single sample in a study of T-cell reconstitution after alpha-beta-depleted transplantation in children. The TCRbeta library was prepared with unique molecular identifiers. Each CDR3 protein is one row after TCRdb ran MiXCR on the PCR reads. In the table there are a few hundred thousand distinct CDR3 sequences, around 9.7% of which are singletons. Sequencing was performed on PBMCs from the stem cell graft donor, taken from the stem cell graft. These receptors were collected from a human donor who donated a stem cell graft to a child with SCID.

This clonotype was found many times. The V call is TRBV5-1, the J call TRBJ2-2; D remains ambiguous. The CDR3 is 14 amino acids. V lost 1 base and J lost 5, with 9 bases in between. Looked up from germline, CDR1 is SGHRS and CDR2 is YFSETQ. In DNA, the CDR3 is TGCGCCAGCAGCTTGAGACCAGATACCGGGGAGCTGTTTTTT. Encoded protein: CASSLRPDTGELFF.

This clonotype was observed a few times. The chain couples TRBV20-1 to TRBJ1-1; 7 bases agree with TRBD1. Per the germline V gene, CDR1 is DFQATT and CDR2 is SNEGSKA (reference sequence). The ends lost 6 bases at V and 5 bases at J; junction bases unmatched: 12. This CDR3 is built from 14 residues. The CDR3 region has the DNA TGCAGTGCCACGGTGAGGGGGCTTCGGACTGAAGCTTTCTTT. Its translation: CSATVRGLRTEAFF.

This clonotype has a count of ten or more. The V gene is TRBV29-1, the J gene TRBJ2-3; D might be TRBD1 or TRBD2, each matching 5 bases. Trimming removed 5 bases from V and 6 bases from J, with 9 bases in between. CDR3 length: 11 residues. CDR1 is SQVTM and CDR2 is ANQGSEA in the germline V gene. The CDR3 sequence: CSVRDADTQYF. DNA of the CDR3: TGCAGCGTTCGGGACGCCGATACGCAGTATTTT.

This clonotype was picked up many times. The CDR3 sequence: CATSRDQATEAFF. The CDR3 DNA follows: TGTGCCACCAGCAGAGATCAGGCCACTGAAGCTTTCTTT. The J gene is TRBJ1-1, the V gene TRBV15; no firm D call. V was pared by 0 bases and J by 4 bases, with 6 bases between. CDR1 and CDR2 from the germline V gene are LNHNV and YYDKDF (reference sequence). The CDR3 is made up of 13 amino acids.

This clonotype has at least ten counts. This chain uses TRBV7-8 with TRBJ1-1; unclear D gene. The germline V gene has CDR1 SGHVS and CDR2 FQNEAQ. V was shortened by 2 bases and J by 4 bases, with 14 bases between the two germline ends. The CDR3 has 15 residues. CDR3 coding DNA: TGTGCCAGCAGCTTACCTCCCCTAATCATCACTGAAGCTTTCTTT. As protein: CASSLPPLIITEAFF.

The chain has TRBV7-2 and TRBJ1-5; no clear D gene. Germline CDR1 SGHTA, CDR2 FQGNSA. The V end lost 3 bases, the J end lost 6 bases, and 15 bases lay between the germline ends. This CDR3 contains 15 residues. Here the CDR3 DNA reads TGTGCCAGCAGCTTCCCTCCGGGTTTCGGTCAGCCCCAGCATTTT. Its protein is CASSFPPGFGQPQHF.

The CDR3 spells CASSPSPGSTGELFF. The CDR3, as DNA: TGTGCCAGCAGTCCTAGCCCAGGGTCCACCGGGGAGCTGTTTTTT. The chain employs TRBV12-3 or TRBV12-4 and TRBJ2-2; D is perhaps TRBD1 or TRBD2 (5 bases each). This CDR3 is 15 amino acids long. The V gene lost 5 bases and the J gene lost 4 bases, with 14 bases spanning the gap.

The rearrangement uses TRBV20-1 and TRBJ2-3, with a possible D match to TRBD2 (5 bases). V was trimmed by 2 bases and J by 7 bases, leaving 16 bases between them. Germline V lookup: CDR1 DFQATT, CDR2 SNEGSKA (reference sequence). The CDR3 extends over 14 amino acids. CDR3 in DNA: TGCAGTGCTAGAAACTCGGCGGGCCTGTATACGCAGTATTTT. This gives the protein CSARNSAGLYTQYF.

There are many counts of this clonotype. This chain links TRBV6-1 with TRBJ2-3; the D gene could be TRBD1 or TRBD2 (6 bases each). Germline lookup yields CDR1 MNHNS and CDR2 SASEGT. This CDR3 has 15 amino acids. V shed 5 bases and J shed 0 bases, with 12 bases lying between them. This CDR3 is CASSPGGTSTDTQYF. As DNA, the CDR3 is TGTGCCAGCAGTCCCGGGGGCACTAGCACAGATACGCAGTATTTT.

This clonotype was found many times. This chain joins TRBV28 and TRBJ2-7; D might be TRBD2 (6 bases). The germline V gene has CDR1 MDHEN and CDR2 SYDVKM. V was cut by 10 bases and J by 1 base, with 11 bases left in between. The CDR3 is 12 residues long. The CDR3 DNA follows: TGTGCCATTGGCGGGGATTCCTACGAGCAGTACTTC. This codes for CAIGGDSYEQYF.

This clonotype was counted only a few times. The chain links TRBV7-9 to TRBJ2-1; TRBD2 matches at 14 bases. Trimming cost V 5 bases and J 7 bases; bases outside gene matches: 10. Germline V gene lookup returns CDR1 SEHNR and CDR2 FQNEAQ (reference sequence). This CDR3 is built from 17 residues. The CDR3 coding sequence is TGTGCCAGCAGCCGAAGACTAGCGGGGGGGCCCGGGAATGAGCAGTTCTTC. Its protein is CASSRRLAGGPGNEQFF.

V gene TRBV7-6 combines with J gene TRBJ2-1; D is uncertain. The V end was cut by 1 base, the J end by 8 bases, with 9 bases between. This CDR3 is built from 13 residues. Germline V gene data show CDR1 as SGHVS and CDR2 as FNYEAQ. CDR3: CASSLGRPDEQFF. The DNA for the CDR3 is TGTGCCAGCAGCTTAGGCCGCCCAGATGAGCAGTTCTTC.

This clonotype was seen at least ten times. J is TRBJ2-1 and V is TRBV11-3, with TRBD2 matching over 9 bases. V was pared by 1 base and J by 8 bases, with 3 bases of the junction left unmatched. Germline lookup yields CDR1 SGHNT and CDR2 YENEEA. The CDR3 is 14 amino acids. The CDR3 here is CASSLGGGAYEQFF. The CDR3 nucleotides read TGTGCCAGCAGCTTAGGCGGGGGGGCCTATGAGCAGTTCTTC.

For this clonotype: Possible read error: a much larger clone is one base away. The J gene is TRBJ2-6, the V gene TRBV25-1; the match to TRBD1 covers 7 bases. The CDR3 contains 17 residues. CDR1 MGHDK and CDR2 SYGVNS come from the germline V gene. The V and J ends lost 6 bases and 0 bases, in that order; junction bases with no gene match: 8. CDR3 in amino acids: CASSRDRTSSGANVLTF. CDR3 coding DNA: TGTGCCAGCAGCCGGGACAGAACAAGCTCTGGGGCCAACGTCCTGACTTTC.

This clonotype was seen ten or more times. The J gene is TRBJ2-3, the V gene TRBV24-1; TRBD2 is a possible D gene (7 bases). Per germline, CDR1 KGHDR and CDR2 SFDVKD. This CDR3 comprises 15 residues. The V end lost 8 bases, the J end lost 1 base, and 15 bases lay between the germline ends. The CDR3 DNA sequence: TGTGCCACCAAGGAGAGGGAGGGGGGCACAGATACGCAGTATTTT. It encodes CATKEREGGTDTQYF.

The table lists this clonotype with many counts. This rearrangement joins TRBV20-1 to TRBJ1-2; D is perhaps TRBD1 (5 bases). V shed 7 bases and J shed 5 bases, with 20 bases lying between them. Germline CDR1 and CDR2: DFQATT and SNEGSKA (reference sequence). The CDR3 is 14 amino acids. The CDR3: CSVKNSGTVYGYTF. CDR3 sequence (DNA): TGCAGTGTTAAGAACTCCGGGACGGTTTATGGCTACACCTTC.

The table lists this clonotype with many counts. This rearrangement joins TRBV3-1 to TRBJ2-2; D not certain. This CDR3 spans 11 amino acids. Germline loops: CDR1 LGHDT, CDR2 YNNKEL (reference sequence). Trimming shortened V by 4 bases and J by 8 bases, and 5 bases separated the two germline ends. The CDR3 coding sequence is TGTGCCAGCAGCCTTATGGGGGAGCTGTTTTTT. It encodes CASSLMGELFF. Supplemented by reference TRBV3-1 and TRBJ2-2, the full variable domain reads DTAVSQTPKYLVTQMGNDKSIKCEQNLGHDTMYWYKQDSKKFLKIMFSYNNKELIINETVPNRFSPKSPDKAHLNLHINSLELGDSAVYFCASSLMGELFFGEGSRLTVL.

This clonotype has just a few counts. V usage is TRBV4-2 and J usage is TRBJ2-1; 11 bases line up with TRBD2. V was pared by 0 bases and J by 16 bases, with 11 bases of the junction left unmatched. CDR1 and CDR2 from the germline V gene are LGHNA and YNFKEQ. The CDR3 runs 15 residues. Here the CDR3 reads CASSQEGIAGGRPFF. Written as DNA, the CDR3 is TGTGCCAGCAGCCAAGAGGGGATAGCGGGGGGGCGTCCATTCTTC.

This clonotype showed up just a few times. The genes are TRBV15 and TRBJ1-2; no clear D gene. Trimming removed 1 base at V and 2 bases at J, with 5 bases between. The CDR3 is 13 amino acids. The germline V gene encodes CDR1 LNHNV and CDR2 YYDKDF (reference sequence). CDR3: CATSRGKNYGYTF. The CDR3 DNA is TGTGCCACCAGCAGAGGGAAAAACTATGGCTACACCTTC.

There are many counts of this clonotype. The rearrangement joins TRBV19 to TRBJ1-1; D is uncertain. CDR3 length: 16 amino acids. CDR1 is LNHDA and CDR2 is SQIVND in the germline V gene (reference sequence). V was trimmed by 5 bases and J by 1 base, leaving 17 bases between them. The CDR3 protein is CASSPQVVAANTEAFF. Written as DNA, the CDR3 is TGTGCCAGTAGTCCTCAGGTGGTGGCAGCGAACACTGAAGCTTTCTTT.

This clonotype was picked up many times. V and J are TRBV20-1 and TRBJ1-4, with 8 bases lining up with TRBD1. Germline assignment: CDR1 DFQATT and CDR2 SNEGSKA (reference sequence). Trimming cost V 0 bases and J 4 bases; bases outside gene matches: 7. The CDR3 runs 16 residues. The CDR3 reads CSARDAGTGVNEKLFF. The CDR3 nucleotides read TGCAGTGCTAGAGATGCCGGGACAGGCGTTAATGAAAAACTGTTTTTT.

This clonotype was seen ten or more times. This chain connects TRBV6-4 to TRBJ2-3, with 8 bases matching TRBD2. The CDR3 contains 14 residues. Trimming at V came to 3 bases and at J to 1 base, leaving 0 bases not matched to a gene. CDR1 is MRHNA, CDR2 SNTAGT, per germline. CDR3 residues: CASSEAGGTDTQYF. The CDR3 DNA reads as TGTGCCAGCAGTGAAGCGGGGGGCACAGATACGCAGTATTTT.

This clonotype was detected ten times or more. The chain carries TRBV12-3 or TRBV12-4 and TRBJ2-2, with 7 positions matching TRBD2. Losses at the gene ends were 8 bases for V and 3 bases for J; bases not matched to a gene: 9. The CDR3 length is 15 residues. The CDR3: CASSLGEGDTGELFF. DNA for the CDR3: TGTGCCAGCTCCTTGGGGGAGGGTGACACCGGGGAGCTGTTTTTT.

This clonotype was recorded many times. The chain links TRBV5-1 to TRBJ2-3; 7 positions match TRBD1. This CDR3 contains 15 residues. Per germline, CDR1 SGHRS and CDR2 YFSETQ. Losses at the gene ends were 0 bases for V and 4 bases for J; bases not matched to a gene: 5. The CDR3 region has the DNA TGCGCCAGCAGCTTGGCAGGGGGAGAGCCAGATACGCAGTATTTT. Protein sequence: CASSLAGGEPDTQYF. The complete variable domain, with remaining parts taken from reference TRBV5-1 and TRBJ2-3, reads KAGVTQTPRYLIKTRGQQVTLSCSPISGHRSVSWYQQTPGQGLQFLFEYFSETQRNKGNFPGRFSGRQFSNSRSEMNVSTLELGDSALYLCASSLAGGEPDTQYFGPGTRLTVL.

About this clonotype: A junction boundary mismatches the germline segment, possibly from a read error. The chain links TRBV5-1 to TRBJ2-5, with 8 bases fitting TRBD1. Germline lookup yields CDR1 SGHRS and CDR2 YFSETQ. The CDR3 loop spans 15 amino acids. The CDR3, as DNA: TGCGCCAGCAGTATTGGGATCGGACAGGGAGAGGCCCAGTACTTC. Its translation is CASSIGIGQGEAQYF. Looking up the rest from reference TRBV5-1 and TRBJ2-5 gives the full variable domain: KAGVTQTPRYLIKTRGQQVTLSCSPISGHRSVSWYQQTPGQGLQFLFEYFSETQRNKGNFPGRFSGRQFSNSRSEMNVSTLELGDSALYLCASSIGIGQGEAQYFGPGTRLLVL.

There are a few counts of this clonotype. CDR3 in amino acids: CASSYGVGTEAFF. CDR3 nucleotide sequence: TGTGCCAGCAGTTACGGCGTTGGCACTGAAGCTTTCTTT. This chain joins TRBV6-5 and TRBJ1-1; no clear D gene. CDR3 length: 13 amino acids. The germline V gene has CDR1 MNHEY and CDR2 SVGAGI. Trimming removed 2 bases at V and 4 bases at J, with 8 bases between.

Only a few counts were recorded for this clonotype. This chain joins TRBV2 and TRBJ2-3; TRBD2 aligns across 9 bases. The V segment lost 7 bases and the J segment 0 bases; nucleotides outside the gene matches: 11. From germline, CDR1 is SNHLY and CDR2 FYNNEI. The CDR3 has 17 amino acids. The CDR3 sequence is CASTRERGALSTDTQYF. The CDR3, as DNA: TGTGCCAGCACACGGGAGCGGGGGGCCCTAAGCACAGATACGCAGTATTTT.

This clonotype was seen repeatedly, ten times or more. This chain links TRBV20-1 with TRBJ1-2, with 7 bases aligning to TRBD1. This CDR3 comprises 16 residues. Germline values: CDR1 DFQATT, CDR2 SNEGSKA (reference sequence). The V and J ends lost 5 bases and 2 bases, in that order; junction bases with no gene match: 14. CDR3 in DNA: TGCAGTGCTCAAACCCCTAGGACAGGAAAGAACTATGGCTACACCTTC. Its protein is CSAQTPRTGKNYGYTF.